Listed below are T cell receptor beta chains from one sample, sequenced in a study of T cells in Graves' hyperthyroidism and ophthalmopathy. A single record per CDR3 protein comes from TCRdb applying MiXCR to the multiplex PCR reads. The data hold 40,000 to 60,000 distinct CDR3 sequences, with 45% to 65% observed a single time. Sample: peripheral blood or thyroid tissue (not recorded which). These receptor sequences come from a man between 18 and 35 years old with Graves' hyperthyroidism. The CDR3 runs from the conserved cysteine through the conserved F or W. The D gene is left open where the match is weak. The listing skips clone size in some rows; elsewhere it reads once, few, many or a size class.

d_gene	v_gene	j_gene	abundance	CDR3nt	CDR3aa
NA	TRBV5-1	TRBJ1-2	NA	TGCGCCAGCAGCGGAACAGGGTTCTATGGCTACACCTTC	CASSGTGFYGYTF
NA	TRBV10-3	TRBJ1-6	NA	TGTGCCATCGGAACGGTTAATTCACCCCTCCACTTT	CAIGTVNSPLHF
NA	TRBV10-3	TRBJ1-5	many	TGTGCCATCAGCAGGGCGGAGGATCAGCCCCAGCATTTT	CAISRAEDQPQHF
TRBD1	TRBV9	TRBJ1-2	NA	TGTGCCGGCAGCAGGACAGGGGAGTTCTATGGCTACACCTTC	CAGSRTGEFYGYTF
NA	TRBV28	TRBJ1-1	NA	TGTGCCTGCACCCTACCCGGGAACACTGAAGCTTTCTTT	CACTLPGNTEAFF
NA	TRBV20-1	TRBJ2-7	NA	TGCAGTGCTAGAGGGGACCGAGACTACGAGCAGTACTTC	CSARGDRDYEQYF
TRBD2	TRBV7-2	TRBJ2-5	many	TGTGCCAGCAGCTTAGCCGCCAGCGGGAGGAGGGAGACCCAGTACTTC	CASSLAASGRRETQYF
NA	TRBV29-1	TRBJ1-1	few	TGCAGCGTAAAGACAAACCCTGAAGCTTTCTTT	CSVKTNPEAFF
NA	TRBV5-1	TRBJ2-5	NA	TGCGCCAGCAGCTCGGGCCACGAGACCCAGTACTTC	CASSSGHETQYF
TRBD1	TRBV7-2	TRBJ2-5	NA	TGTGCCAGCAGCTCCGGACAGGCTAGGAAACAAGAGACCCAGTACTTC	CASSSGQARKQETQYF
NA	TRBV29-1	TRBJ2-5	NA	TGCAGCGGGGGAGCGGTGTCGGGGACCCAGTACTTC	CSGGAVSGTQYF
NA	TRBV20-1	TRBJ1-1	NA	TGCAGTGCGCCTCAGGGTAACACTGAAGCTTTCTTT	CSAPQGNTEAFF
NA	TRBV7-8	TRBJ1-1	NA	TGTGCCAGCAGCTTAGACAACACCGAGGCTGAAGCTTTCTTT	CASSLDNTEAEAFF
NA	TRBV7-9	TRBJ1-5	NA	TGTGCCAGCAGCAAAGGGGGTGGCAATCAGCCCCAGCATTTT	CASSKGGGNQPQHF
TRBD2	TRBV7-9	TRBJ2-5	NA	TGTGCCAGCAGCGCGTTACTAGCGGGGGGAGAGACCCAGTACTTC	CASSALLAGGETQYF
NA	TRBV7-2	TRBJ2-7	once	TGTGCCAGCAGCTTAAGTCAGGCCGTGGGATACGAGCAGTACTTC	CASSLSQAVGYEQYF
TRBD1	TRBV4-2	TRBJ2-5	many	TGTGCCAGCAGCCAAGAAGTCGGACAGGGATCCGAGACCCAGTACTTC	CASSQEVGQGSETQYF
TRBD1	TRBV11-2	TRBJ2-7	NA	TGTGCCAGCAGCCCGCACCCGACAGGGTCGCGCGAGCAGTACTTC	CASSPHPTGSREQYF
NA	TRBV7-9	TRBJ1-6	many	TGTGCCAGCAGCTGCCTCGGTTTTGGACCCCTCCACTTT	CASSCLGFGPLHF
TRBD1	TRBV28	TRBJ1-5	many	TGTGCCAGCACCTCAAGGCGTGACAGGGTGAGGGGAGCAATCAAGCCCCAGCATTTT	CASTSRRDRVRGAIKPQHF
NA	TRBV7-9	TRBJ2-7	many	TGTGCCAGCAGCTCCCCCACAGGGTACGAGCAGTACTTC	CASSSPTGYEQYF
NA	TRBV20-1	TRBJ2-3	many	TGCAGTGCTAGAAGGGCGGGGATATCAGATACGCAGTATTTT	CSARRAGISDTQYF
NA	TRBV7-2	TRBJ2-5	NA	TGTGCCAGCAGCAGGGGGGGGTACTTC	CASSRGGYF
NA	TRBV7-9	TRBJ2-3	few	TGTGCCAGCAGCCCCCTCGGTGGGCCCACTAGCACAGATACGCAGTATTTT	CASSPLGGPTSTDTQYF
NA	TRBV5-1	TRBJ2-2	NA	TGCGCCAGCAGCTACTCGGGACACTCCATCTGGAGCACCGGGGAGCTGTTTTTT	CASSYSGHSIWSTGELFF
NA	TRBV9	TRBJ2-7	many	TGTGCCAGCAGCGTAGACGGGCAGACCTACGAGCAGTACTTC	CASSVDGQTYEQYF
TRBD2	TRBV24-1	TRBJ2-7	few	TGTGCCACCAGTGGTGGGACTAGATACTACGAGCAGTACTTC	CATSGGTRYYEQYF
TRBD1	TRBV11-2	TRBJ1-3	NA	TGTGCCAGCAGCCAAGTCCGGGACAGAGGGTTTGGAAACACCATATATTTT	CASSQVRDRGFGNTIYF
NA	TRBV18	TRBJ1-6	NA	TGTGCCAGCTCATCACTCCCAGACAGACCGGGCAATTCACCCCTCCACTTT	CASSSLPDRPGNSPLHF
NA	TRBV15	TRBJ1-2	NA	TGTGCCACCAGCAGAGATTTAGCAGGGGCCGGTGGCTACACCTTC	CATSRDLAGAGGYTF